These 14 T cell receptor beta chains share one sample of origin, sequenced in a study of siplizumab effects on memory and regulatory T cells. Assay used: immunoSEQ multiplex PCR; TCRdb lists only in-frame clones, some missing. This repertoire shows roughly 100,000 clones, around 90% found once; its top ten account for 9.5% to 15%. Material for sequencing was non-Treg CD4+ T cells sorted from blood. The receptors were sampled from a human donor in good health.

The chain uses TRBV28 and TRBJ2-6; 9 bases map to TRBD2. Germline CDR1 reads MDHEN; CDR2 reads SYDVKM. Trimming at V came to 7 bases and at J to 1 base, leaving 8 bases not matched to a gene. CDR3 length: 17 residues. DNA for the CDR3: TGTGCCAGCACCTCGCGGGAGGGCAGGTCTGGGGCCAACGTCCTGACTTTC. This encodes CASTSREGRSGANVLTF.

The chain recombines TRBV28 with TRBJ2-1, with 8 bases fitting TRBD2. This CDR3 has 16 residues. After removal of 2 bases from V and 3 bases from J, the junction contained 6 bases not matched to a gene. Germline assignment: CDR1 MDHEN and CDR2 SYDVKM. The chain's CDR3 is CASSLPGGGIYNEQFF. The CDR3 DNA follows: TGTGCCAGCAGTTTACCCGGGGGGGGTATCTACAATGAGCAGTTCTTC.

V gene TRBV4-1 combines with J gene TRBJ2-3; D is unresolved. Per germline, CDR1 MGHRA and CDR2 YSYEKL. With 1 base removed from V and 6 bases from J, the gap between germline ends came to 5 bases. The CDR3 is 12 residues long. The CDR3 region is CASSQVGDTQYF. DNA for the CDR3: TGCGCCAGCAGCCAAGTCGGCGATACGCAGTATTTT.

The chain carries TRBV7-9 and TRBJ2-5, with 8 bases identical to TRBD2. The CDR3 runs to 14 residues. Germline lookup yields CDR1 SEHNR and CDR2 FQNEAQ (reference sequence). Trimming removed 5 bases from V and 4 bases from J; junction bases left unmatched: 6. The CDR3 coding sequence is TGTGCCAGCAGCCCCTCTCTAGCGGGAGAGACCCAGTACTTC. Amino acid sequence: CASSPSLAGETQYF.

This sequence joins TRBV28 and TRBJ1-2; TRBD1 is a possible D gene (6 bases). V was cut by 2 bases and J by 5 bases, with 6 bases left in between. CDR1 is MDHEN and CDR2 is SYDVKM in the germline V gene. The CDR3 runs 12 residues. The CDR3 DNA sequence: TGTGCCAGCAGTTTAAGGGGGTATGGCTACACCTTC. Amino acids: CASSLRGYGYTF.

The sample holds one count of this clone. This rearrangement joins TRBV5-1 to TRBJ2-7, with 7 bases aligning to TRBD1. The CDR3 loop spans 15 amino acids. Germline V gene lookup returns CDR1 SGHRS and CDR2 YFSETQ. Trimming removed 2 bases from V and 3 bases from J; junction bases left unmatched: 8. CDR3 residues: CASSFETGQLYEQYF. CDR3 nucleotides: TGCGCCAGCAGCTTTGAAACGGGACAGCTCTACGAGCAGTACTTC.

The chain joins TRBV28 to TRBJ1-3; 11 bases line up with TRBD1. Trimming removed 2 bases from V and 0 bases from J; junction bases left unmatched: 6. Germline V gene sequence: CDR1 MDHEN, CDR2 SYDVKM. This CDR3 spans 18 amino acids. The CDR3 sequence: CASSLPSGTGGSGNTIYF. CDR3 DNA: TGTGCCAGCAGTTTACCATCCGGGACAGGGGGCTCTGGAAACACCATATATTTT.

The rearrangement joins TRBV7-3 to TRBJ2-2, with D perhaps TRBD2 (5 bases). The CDR3 sequence is 13 residues long. The V end was cut by 3 bases, the J end by 7 bases, with 9 bases between. The germline CDR1 and CDR2 sequences are SGHTA and FQGTGA. DNA of the CDR3: TGTGCCAGCAGCTTTGGACGGGACGGGGAGCTGTTTTTT. Residues: CASSFGRDGELFF.

The chain is built from TRBV5-6 and TRBJ2-1, with 11 nucleotides matching TRBD2. The V gene's germline CDR1 is SGHDT and CDR2 YYEEEE. Trimming at V came to 4 bases and at J to 10 bases, leaving 16 bases not matched to a gene. CDR3 length: 17 amino acids. CDR3 sequence reads: CASSPQRSSGRLEEQFF. The CDR3 bases are TGTGCCAGCAGCCCCCAGCGGTCTAGCGGGAGGCTAGAGGAGCAGTTCTTC.

This sequence joins TRBV6-5 and TRBJ1-5, with D possibly being TRBD1 (6 bases). Germline V lookup: CDR1 MNHEY, CDR2 SVGAGI. This CDR3 comprises 14 residues. The V and J ends lost 9 bases and 2 bases respectively, with 14 bases between them. The CDR3 DNA reads TGTGCCAGTTGGGACACTCGTGGCAATCAGCCCCAGCATTTT. Protein product: CASWDTRGNQPQHF.

V gene TRBV6-5 combines with J gene TRBJ2-5, with a tentative D call TRBD1 (6 bases). Trimming cost V 5 bases and J 0 bases, with 10 bases left between them. The germline V gene encodes CDR1 MNHEY and CDR2 SVGAGI. The CDR3 consists of 14 residues. The CDR3 DNA sequence: TGTGCCAGCAGTAGAGGGACACACCAAGAGACCCAGTACTTC. Translating gives CASSRGTHQETQYF.

This clone qualifies as medium-sized. V is TRBV7-2 and J is TRBJ1-2; 8 nucleotides agree with TRBD1. Germline V gene lookup returns CDR1 SGHTA and CDR2 FQGNSA. The CDR3 runs 13 residues. After removal of 5 bases from V and 4 bases from J, the junction contained 3 bases not matched to a gene. The CDR3 nucleotides are TGTGCCAGCAGCCAGGGGGCCGGCTATGGCTACACCTTC. Residues: CASSQGAGYGYTF. The full variable domain, in which reference TRBV7-2 and TRBJ1-2 provide the parts outside the CDR3, is GAGVSQSPSNKVTEKGKDVELRCDPISGHTALYWYRQSLGQGLEFLIYFQGNSAPDKSGLPSDRFSAERTGGSVSTLTIQRTQQEDSAVYLCASSQGAGYGYTFGSGTRLTVV.

This clone has a handful of counts. V is TRBV7-2 and J is TRBJ1-2; D ambiguous. This CDR3 spans 11 amino acids. Germline V gene data show CDR1 as SGHTA and CDR2 as FQGNSA. The V and J ends lost 3 bases and 4 bases respectively, with 3 bases between them. In DNA form, the CDR3 reads TGTGCCAGCAGCTTGGTCTATGGCTACACCTTC. Residues: CASSLVYGYTF.

The chain uses TRBV18 and TRBJ1-1; 7 bases line up with TRBD1. Looked up from germline, CDR1 is KGHSH and CDR2 is LQKENI. CDR3 size: 18 residues. Trimming cost V 0 bases and J 1 base; bases outside gene matches: 11. The CDR3 sequence is CASSPPISGGRGNTEAFF. The DNA for the CDR3 is TGTGCCAGCTCACCACCGATATCAGGGGGTCGAGGGAACACTGAAGCTTTCTTT.